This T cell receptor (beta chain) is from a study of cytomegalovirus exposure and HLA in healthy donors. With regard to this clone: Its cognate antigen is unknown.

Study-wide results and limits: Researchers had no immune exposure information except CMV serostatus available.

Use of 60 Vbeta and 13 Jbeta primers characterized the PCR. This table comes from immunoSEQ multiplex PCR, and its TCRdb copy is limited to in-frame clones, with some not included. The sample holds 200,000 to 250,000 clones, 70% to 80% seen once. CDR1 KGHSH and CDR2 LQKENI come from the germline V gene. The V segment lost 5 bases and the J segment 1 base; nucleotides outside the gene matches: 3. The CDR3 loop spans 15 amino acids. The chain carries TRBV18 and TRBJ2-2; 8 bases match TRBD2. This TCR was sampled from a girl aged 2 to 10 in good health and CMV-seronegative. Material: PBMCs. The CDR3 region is CASSSLAGNTGELFF. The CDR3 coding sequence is TGTGCCAGCTCATCGCTAGCGGGGAACACCGGGGAGCTGTTTTTT.